This T cell receptor (beta chain) appears in the sequencing data of a study of T cells after posttransplantation cyclophosphamide. V gave up 7 bases and J gave up 5 bases; unmatched junction bases: 7. Germline V gene data show CDR1 as KGHSH and CDR2 as LQKENI. CDR3 length equals 14 residues. Libraries were prepared by immunoSEQ multiplex PCR; TCRdb keeps only in-frame clonotypes and omits some of them. The table shows about 16,000 clones, with around 94% occurring only once. The naive gate required viable CD3+CD4+ or CD3+CD8+ cells with CCR7+CD45RA+CD45RO-CD95-CD27+CD28+ phenotype. This related bone marrow graft donor gave peripheral blood on the day of marrow donation.

The clonotype originates from a woman in her forties or fifties in good health and a related stem cell transplant donor. The chain joins TRBV18 to TRBJ1-4; TRBD1 matches 7 bases. The sequencing sample was made of naive CD4+ T cells sorted from blood. The CDR3 nucleotides read TGTGCCAGCTTGAGGACAGGCCGCAATGAAAAACTGTTTTTT. Residues: CASLRTGRNEKLFF.